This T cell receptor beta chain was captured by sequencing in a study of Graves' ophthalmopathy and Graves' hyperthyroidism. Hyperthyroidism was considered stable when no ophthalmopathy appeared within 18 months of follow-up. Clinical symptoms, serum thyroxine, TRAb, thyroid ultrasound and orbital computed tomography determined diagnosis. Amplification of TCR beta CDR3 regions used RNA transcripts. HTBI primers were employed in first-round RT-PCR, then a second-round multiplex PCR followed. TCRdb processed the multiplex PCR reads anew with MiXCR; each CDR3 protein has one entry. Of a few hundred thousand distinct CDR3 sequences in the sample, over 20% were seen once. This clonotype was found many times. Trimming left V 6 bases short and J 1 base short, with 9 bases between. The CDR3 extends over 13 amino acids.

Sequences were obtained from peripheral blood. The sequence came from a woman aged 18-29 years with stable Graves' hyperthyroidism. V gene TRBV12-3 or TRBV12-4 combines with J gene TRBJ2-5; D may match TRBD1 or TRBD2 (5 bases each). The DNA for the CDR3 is TGTGCCAGCAGGGGTGGGGGCCAAGAGACCCAGTACTTC. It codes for CASRGGGQETQYF.